The rows below give T cell receptor beta chains drawn from one sample of a study of blood T cell repertoires in COVID-19. The protocol was immunoSEQ multiplex PCR, while the TCRdb copy is restricted to in-frame clones and leaves out a portion. The repertoire holds roughly 400,000 clones, with just over 90% as singletons. The specimen was PBMCs or T cells enriched from blood (not recorded which). All receptors come from a woman aged 35 to 49 who had been exposed to COVID-19. CDR3s include the opening cysteine and the closing phenylalanine or tryptophan. D genes are given only for firm matches. Not all rows give a size; the values are once, few, many and, for expanded clones, a class.

CDR3 protein: CASSAEVSNTEAFF
CDR3 DNA: TGTGCCAGCAGTGCCGAGGTTTCAAACACTGAAGCTTTCTTT
J gene: TRBJ1-1
clone size: NA
V gene: TRBV2
D gene: NA

CDR3 protein: CASSFRPGQGKKRDTEAFF
CDR3 DNA: TGTGCCAGCAGTTTCCGGCCCGGACAGGGGAAAAAACGGGACACTGAAGCTTTCTTT
J gene: TRBJ1-1
clone size: NA
V gene: TRBV27
D gene: TRBD1

CDR3 protein: CASRPWAGVETQYF
CDR3 DNA: TGTGCCAGCCGCCCGTGGGCAGGGGTGGAGACCCAGTACTTC
J gene: TRBJ2-5
clone size: NA
V gene: TRBV27
D gene: NA

CDR3 protein: CASSFTTGQGPYGYTF
CDR3 DNA: TGTGCCAGCAGCTTTACGACGGGACAGGGGCCCTATGGCTACACCTTC
J gene: TRBJ1-2
clone size: NA
V gene: TRBV7-2
D gene: TRBD1

CDR3 protein: CASSSTGGGGANVLTF
CDR3 DNA: TGCGCCAGCAGCTCCACAGGGGGTGGCGGGGCCAACGTCCTGACTTTC
J gene: TRBJ2-6
clone size: NA
V gene: TRBV5-1
D gene: TRBD1

CDR3 protein: CASSSTGTGGYEQYF
CDR3 DNA: TGTGCCAGCAGCAGCACCGGGACAGGGGGCTACGAGCAGTACTTC
J gene: TRBJ2-7
clone size: NA
V gene: TRBV5-8
D gene: TRBD1

CDR3 protein: CASRPGQGANTEAFF
CDR3 DNA: TGCGCCAGCAGACCGGGACAGGGGGCGAACACTGAAGCTTTCTTT
J gene: TRBJ1-1
clone size: NA
V gene: TRBV10-1
D gene: TRBD1

CDR3 protein: CASSSKGARQTGRTGNTIYF
CDR3 DNA: TGTGCCAGCAGCTCGAAGGGGGCACGGCAGACAGGACGGACTGGAAACACCATATATTTT
J gene: TRBJ1-3
clone size: NA
V gene: TRBV5-4
D gene: TRBD1

CDR3 protein: CASSQEVTGVGYTF
CDR3 DNA: TGTGCCAGCAGCCAAGAGGTTACGGGGGTCGGCTACACCTTC
J gene: TRBJ1-2
clone size: NA
V gene: TRBV3-1/TRBV3-2
D gene: NA

CDR3 protein: CASSYSLSGQPQHF
CDR3 DNA: TGTGCCAGCAGTTACTCCTTATCAGGTCAGCCCCAGCATTTT
J gene: TRBJ1-5
clone size: NA
V gene: TRBV6-5
D gene: NA

CDR3 protein: CASSPEAGTFSYEQYF
CDR3 DNA: TGCGCCAGCAGCCCGGAAGCGGGAACCTTCTCCTACGAGCAGTACTTC
J gene: TRBJ2-7
clone size: NA
V gene: TRBV4-3
D gene: TRBD2

CDR3 protein: CASTAIGGGYTF
CDR3 DNA: TGTGCCAGTACCGCAATAGGGGGTGGCTACACCTTC
J gene: TRBJ1-2
clone size: NA
V gene: TRBV19
D gene: NA

CDR3 protein: CAWSAYGPGQGLDTEAFF
CDR3 DNA: TGTGCCTGGAGTGCCTACGGACCGGGACAGGGGCTAGACACTGAAGCTTTCTTT
J gene: TRBJ1-1
clone size: NA
V gene: TRBV30
D gene: TRBD1

CDR3 protein: CASSFGGYNEQFF
CDR3 DNA: TGTGCCAGCAGCTTTGGAGGGTACAATGAGCAGTTCTTC
J gene: TRBJ2-1
clone size: NA
V gene: TRBV7-6
D gene: NA

CDR3 protein: CASSPSVAGKNQPQHF
CDR3 DNA: TGTGCCAGCTCACCATCGGTGGCAGGGAAGAATCAGCCCCAGCATTTT
J gene: TRBJ1-5
clone size: NA
V gene: TRBV18
D gene: NA

CDR3 protein: CATSGLSGTSRRHEQFF
CDR3 DNA: TGTGCCACCAGCGGACTTTCCGGGACTAGTAGAAGGCATGAGCAGTTCTTC
J gene: TRBJ2-1
clone size: NA
V gene: TRBV15
D gene: TRBD2

CDR3 protein: CASSYTSGEYNEQFF
CDR3 DNA: TGTGCCAGCAGCTACACTAGCGGGGAGTACAATGAGCAGTTCTTC
J gene: TRBJ2-1
clone size: NA
V gene: TRBV11-2
D gene: TRBD2

CDR3 protein: CSVDLGQSYEQYF
CDR3 DNA: TGCAGCGTTGATCTAGGACAGTCCTACGAGCAGTACTTC
J gene: TRBJ2-7
clone size: NA
V gene: TRBV29-1
D gene: NA

CDR3 protein: CASRGQVVYGYTF
CDR3 DNA: TGTGCCAGCAGGGGACAGGTGGTTTATGGCTACACCTTC
J gene: TRBJ1-2
clone size: NA
V gene: TRBV12-3/TRBV12-4
D gene: TRBD1

CDR3 protein: CASMEQGRSNYGYTF
CDR3 DNA: TGTGCCAGTATGGAACAGGGTCGGAGTAACTATGGCTACACCTTC
J gene: TRBJ1-2
clone size: NA
V gene: TRBV19
D gene: NA

CDR3 protein: CASSLRGLAGVGWEQYF
CDR3 DNA: TGTGCCAGCAGCTTACGGGGACTAGCGGGGGTGGGCTGGGAGCAGTACTTC
J gene: TRBJ2-7
clone size: NA
V gene: TRBV7-8
D gene: TRBD2

CDR3 protein: CASSLVQGRGTEAFF
CDR3 DNA: TGCGCCAGCAGCTTGGTACAGGGAAGAGGCACTGAAGCTTTCTTT
J gene: TRBJ1-1
clone size: NA
V gene: TRBV5-1
D gene: NA

CDR3 protein: CASSSAGYKRTGQGNWVNEQFF
CDR3 DNA: TGCGCCAGCAGCTCGGCCGGATACAAAAGGACCGGACAGGGTAATTGGGTCAATGAGCAGTTCTTC
J gene: TRBJ2-1
clone size: NA
V gene: TRBV5-1
D gene: TRBD1

CDR3 protein: CASSTAAAGSYTF
CDR3 DNA: TGTGCCAGCAGTACAGCGGCCGCCGGTAGCTACACCTTC
J gene: TRBJ1-2
clone size: NA
V gene: TRBV25-1
D gene: NA

CDR3 protein: CASSLDGKGQDYGYTF
CDR3 DNA: TGTGCCAGCAGCTTAGATGGGAAGGGGCAGGACTATGGCTACACCTTC
J gene: TRBJ1-2
clone size: NA
V gene: TRBV7-9
D gene: NA

CDR3 protein: CASSWDRVNSPLHF
CDR3 DNA: TGTGCCAGCAGCTGGGACAGGGTAAATTCACCCCTCCACTTT
J gene: TRBJ1-6
clone size: NA
V gene: TRBV5-5
D gene: TRBD1

CDR3 protein: CASSRQGASLAEAFF
CDR3 DNA: TGTGCCAGTAGTAGGCAGGGGGCGAGTTTGGCTGAAGCTTTCTTT
J gene: TRBJ1-1
clone size: NA
V gene: TRBV19
D gene: TRBD1

CDR3 protein: CASSLVGSGISDTQYF
CDR3 DNA: TGCGCCAGCAGCTTGGTTGGTAGCGGGATATCAGATACGCAGTATTTT
J gene: TRBJ2-3
clone size: NA
V gene: TRBV5-1
D gene: TRBD2

CDR3 protein: CASSLGGQANTEAFF
CDR3 DNA: TGTGCCAGCAGTTTGGGCGGGCAGGCGAACACTGAAGCTTTCTTT
J gene: TRBJ1-1
clone size: NA
V gene: TRBV27
D gene: NA

CDR3 protein: CASLRDSISGNTIYF
CDR3 DNA: TGTGCCAGCCTCCGGGACAGTATCTCTGGAAACACCATATATTTT
J gene: TRBJ1-3
clone size: NA
V gene: TRBV10-3
D gene: TRBD1

CDR3 protein: CASSPYPQSSSRYGYTF
CDR3 DNA: TGTGCCAGCTCACCGTACCCCCAGTCTTCCTCCCGATATGGCTACACCTTC
J gene: TRBJ1-2
clone size: once
V gene: TRBV18
D gene: NA

CDR3 protein: CASSLVVAGDNEQFF
CDR3 DNA: TGTGCCAGCAGCTTGGTCGTCGCAGGGGACAATGAGCAGTTCTTC
J gene: TRBJ2-1
clone size: NA
V gene: TRBV5-5
D gene: NA

CDR3 protein: CASSEGQDYGTQYF
CDR3 DNA: TGCGCCAGCAGCGAGGGACAGGACTACGGGACCCAGTACTTC
J gene: TRBJ2-5
clone size: few
V gene: TRBV5-1
D gene: TRBD1

CDR3 protein: CASSRLAGGFDEQFF
CDR3 DNA: TGCGCCAGCAGTCGACTAGCGGGAGGGTTCGATGAGCAGTTCTTC
J gene: TRBJ2-1
clone size: NA
V gene: TRBV10-1
D gene: TRBD2

CDR3 protein: CAWSPRQLMNTEAFF
CDR3 DNA: TGTGCCTGGAGCCCAAGACAGCTGATGAACACTGAAGCTTTCTTT
J gene: TRBJ1-1
clone size: NA
V gene: TRBV30
D gene: NA

CDR3 protein: CASSQWDRMNTEAFF
CDR3 DNA: TGTGCCAGCAGCCAATGGGACAGAATGAACACTGAAGCTTTCTTT
J gene: TRBJ1-1
clone size: NA
V gene: TRBV14
D gene: TRBD1

CDR3 protein: CASRPSRRRGREKLFF
CDR3 DNA: TGTGCAAGTCGCCCGTCTCGCAGGAGGGGTAGGGAAAAACTGTTTTTT
J gene: TRBJ1-4
clone size: NA
V gene: TRBV12-2
D gene: NA

CDR3 protein: CASSYPGTGQEKLFF
CDR3 DNA: TGTGCCAGCAGTTACCCCGGGACAGGACAAGAAAAACTGTTTTTT
J gene: TRBJ1-4
clone size: NA
V gene: TRBV6-6
D gene: TRBD1

CDR3 protein: CASSLALTRDRDGNTIYF
CDR3 DNA: TGTGCCAGCAGCTTGGCCCTGACGAGGGACAGGGATGGAAACACCATATATTTT
J gene: TRBJ1-3
clone size: NA
V gene: TRBV7-9
D gene: TRBD1

CDR3 protein: CASSSLVYGELFF
CDR3 DNA: TGTGCCAGCAGCTCCTTAGTTTACGGGGAGCTGTTTTTT
J gene: TRBJ2-2
clone size: NA
V gene: TRBV6-2/TRBV6-3
D gene: NA

CDR3 protein: CASSLQTGGNYGYTF
CDR3 DNA: TGCGCCAGCAGCTTGCAGACAGGGGGGAACTATGGCTACACCTTC
J gene: TRBJ1-2
clone size: NA
V gene: TRBV5-1
D gene: TRBD1

CDR3 protein: CASRIGGGYGYTF
CDR3 DNA: TGCGCCAGCAGGATAGGGGGCGGGTATGGCTACACCTTC
J gene: TRBJ1-2
clone size: NA
V gene: TRBV5-1
D gene: TRBD1

CDR3 protein: CASSLTGGGETQYF
CDR3 DNA: TGTGCCAGCAGCTTAACGGGGGGCGGGGAGACCCAGTACTTC
J gene: TRBJ2-5
clone size: NA
V gene: TRBV7-2
D gene: NA

CDR3 protein: CASSFRTSGTYNEQFF
CDR3 DNA: TGTGCCAGCAGCTTTAGGACTAGCGGGACCTACAATGAGCAGTTCTTC
J gene: TRBJ2-1
clone size: NA
V gene: TRBV5-6
D gene: TRBD2

CDR3 protein: CASSLRKGQGSGYGYTF
CDR3 DNA: TGCGCCAGCAGCTTGCGGAAGGGACAGGGGAGCGGCTATGGCTACACCTTC
J gene: TRBJ1-2
clone size: NA
V gene: TRBV5-1
D gene: TRBD1

CDR3 protein: CASSGAGGAYGYTF
CDR3 DNA: TGTGCCAGCAGTGGAGCGGGGGGAGCCTATGGCTACACCTTC
J gene: TRBJ1-2
clone size: NA
V gene: TRBV25-1
D gene: NA

CDR3 protein: CASGLGQGGNSPLHF
CDR3 DNA: TGTGCTAGTGGTTTGGGACAGGGTGGCAATTCACCCCTCCACTTT
J gene: TRBJ1-6
clone size: NA
V gene: TRBV12-5
D gene: TRBD1

CDR3 protein: CASTRTGAGNTIYF
CDR3 DNA: TGTGCCAGTACCAGGACAGGGGCTGGAAACACCATATATTTT
J gene: TRBJ1-3
clone size: once
V gene: TRBV19
D gene: TRBD1

CDR3 protein: CATSDPLTGVAGYTF
CDR3 DNA: TGTGCCACCAGTGATCCCTTGACAGGGGTCGCCGGCTACACCTTC
J gene: TRBJ1-2
clone size: NA
V gene: TRBV24-1
D gene: TRBD1

CDR3 protein: CASSSWTGKGNQPQHF
CDR3 DNA: TGTGCCAGCAGTTCCTGGACAGGGAAGGGCAATCAGCCCCAGCATTTT
J gene: TRBJ1-5
clone size: NA
V gene: TRBV27
D gene: TRBD1

CDR3 protein: CASSPRLGNTEAFF
CDR3 DNA: TGTGCCAGCAGCCCGAGGCTGGGGAACACTGAAGCTTTCTTT
J gene: TRBJ1-1
clone size: NA
V gene: TRBV14
D gene: NA

CDR3 protein: CASSAGMNTEAFF
CDR3 DNA: TGTGCCAGCAGCGCGGGGATGAACACTGAAGCTTTCTTT
J gene: TRBJ1-1
clone size: NA
V gene: TRBV9
D gene: NA

CDR3 protein: CASSLAAIKGGNTIYF
CDR3 DNA: TGTGCCAGTAGCCTGGCGGCTATTAAAGGTGGAAACACCATATATTTT
J gene: TRBJ1-3
clone size: NA
V gene: TRBV19
D gene: NA

CDR3 protein: CASSLKGQGAQPEGYTF
CDR3 DNA: TGTGCCAGCAGTCTTAAGGGACAGGGGGCGCAACCGGAGGGCTACACCTTC
J gene: TRBJ1-2
clone size: NA
V gene: TRBV28
D gene: TRBD1

CDR3 protein: CASSQETVTGSLNEQFF
CDR3 DNA: TGTGCCAGCAGCCAAGAAACCGTTACAGGGAGCTTGAATGAGCAGTTCTTC
J gene: TRBJ2-1
clone size: NA
V gene: TRBV3-1/TRBV3-2
D gene: NA

CDR3 protein: CASSLTATERGSPLHF
CDR3 DNA: TGTGCCAGCAGCTTAACGGCAACGGAGAGAGGGTCACCCCTCCACTTT
J gene: TRBJ1-6
clone size: NA
V gene: TRBV7-3
D gene: NA

CDR3 protein: CASSRFSSYNSPLHF
CDR3 DNA: TGTGCCAGCAGCCGTTTCAGCTCCTATAATTCACCCCTCCACTTT
J gene: TRBJ1-6
clone size: NA
V gene: TRBV7-9
D gene: NA

CDR3 protein: CASSDGAKGMNTEAFF
CDR3 DNA: TGCGCCAGCAGTGATGGGGCTAAAGGGATGAACACTGAAGCTTTCTTT
J gene: TRBJ1-1
clone size: NA
V gene: TRBV10-1
D gene: NA

CDR3 protein: CASRATGPDTQYF
CDR3 DNA: TGCGCCAGCAGAGCTACAGGGCCAGATACGCAGTATTTT
J gene: TRBJ2-3
clone size: NA
V gene: TRBV4-1
D gene: NA